This paragraph covers one TCR beta chain sequence. Its antigen is undetermined. The data were obtained in a study of early stage breast cancer tumors. Study details: Of some 17 invasive breast tumors, about a dozen were hormone receptor-positive, HER2-negative. Each sample averaged roughly 9.6-fold read coverage. Whole-study findings and limits: Functional markers like CD4, CD8 and FOXP3 were missed in bulk sequencing. Commonly generated sequences made up most enriched TCRB sequences shared between patients.

The V gene's germline CDR1 is MGHDK and CDR2 SYGVNS. The CDR3 contains 18 residues. V shed 5 bases, J shed 4 bases, and the junction held 15 bases outside the gene matches. The repertoire was sequenced with immunoSEQ multiplex PCR; TCRdb's copy has only in-frame clones and lacks some. This sample has 1,500 to 2,500 clones, with 69% found just once. This clonotype was obtained from a person aged 35-49 years with breast cancer. The J gene is TRBJ1-4, the V gene TRBV25-1, with 8 bases lining up with TRBD1. Specimen: normal breast tissue next to the tumor. The CDR3 region has the DNA TGTGCCAGCAGTCTATACGGACAGGGTCATACGGATAATGAAAAACTGTTTTTT. Protein: CASSLYGQGHTDNEKLFF.